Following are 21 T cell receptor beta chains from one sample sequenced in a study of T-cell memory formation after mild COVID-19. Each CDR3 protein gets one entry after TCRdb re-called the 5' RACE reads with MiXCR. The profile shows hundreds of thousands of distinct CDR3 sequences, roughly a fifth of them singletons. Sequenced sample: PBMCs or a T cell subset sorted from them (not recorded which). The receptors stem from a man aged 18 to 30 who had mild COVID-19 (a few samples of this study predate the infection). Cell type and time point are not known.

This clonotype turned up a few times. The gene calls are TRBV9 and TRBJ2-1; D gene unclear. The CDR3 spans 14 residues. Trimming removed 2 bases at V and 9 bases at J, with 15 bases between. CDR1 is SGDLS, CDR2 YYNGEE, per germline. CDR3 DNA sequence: TGTGCCAGCAGCGTTTCCGACGGTTGGACTGAGCAGTTCTTC. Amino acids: CASSVSDGWTEQFF.

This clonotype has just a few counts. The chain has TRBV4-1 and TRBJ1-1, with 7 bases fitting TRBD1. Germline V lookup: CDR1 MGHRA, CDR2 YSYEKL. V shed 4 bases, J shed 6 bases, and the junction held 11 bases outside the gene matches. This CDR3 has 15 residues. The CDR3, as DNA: TGCGCCAGCAGCCTTCGGACAGGAAGGTTATCTGAAGCTTTCTTT. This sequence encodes CASSLRTGRLSEAFF.

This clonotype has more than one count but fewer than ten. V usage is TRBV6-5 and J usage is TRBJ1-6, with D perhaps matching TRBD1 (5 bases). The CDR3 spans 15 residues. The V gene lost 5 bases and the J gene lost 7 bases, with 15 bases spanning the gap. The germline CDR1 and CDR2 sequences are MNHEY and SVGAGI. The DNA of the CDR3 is TGTGCCAGCAGTAGAGCCGGGACCAAAAATTCACCCCTCCACTTT. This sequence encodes CASSRAGTKNSPLHF.

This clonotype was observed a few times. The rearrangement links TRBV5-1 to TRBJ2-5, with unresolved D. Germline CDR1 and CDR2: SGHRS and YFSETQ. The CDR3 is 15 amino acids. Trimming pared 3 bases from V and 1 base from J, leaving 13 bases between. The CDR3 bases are TGCGCCAGCAGCTGGACCCCAGCCTCCCAAGAGACCCAGTACTTC. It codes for CASSWTPASQETQYF.

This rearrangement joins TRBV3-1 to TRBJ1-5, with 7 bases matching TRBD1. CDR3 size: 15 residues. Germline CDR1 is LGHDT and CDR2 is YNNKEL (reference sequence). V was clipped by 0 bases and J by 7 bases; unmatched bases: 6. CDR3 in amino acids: CASSQDLGTEQPQHF. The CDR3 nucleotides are TGTGCCAGCAGCCAAGATCTTGGGACAGAGCAGCCCCAGCATTTT.

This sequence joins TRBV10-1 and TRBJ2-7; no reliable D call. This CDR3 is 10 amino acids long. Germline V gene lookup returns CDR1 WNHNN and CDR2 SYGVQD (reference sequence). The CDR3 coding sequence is TGCGCGAAATGGCGGTACGAGCAGTACGTC. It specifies CAKWRYEQYV.

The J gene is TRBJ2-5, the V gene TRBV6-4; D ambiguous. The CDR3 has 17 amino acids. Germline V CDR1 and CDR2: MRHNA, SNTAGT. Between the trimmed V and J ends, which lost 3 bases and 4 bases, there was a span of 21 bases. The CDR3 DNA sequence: TGTGCCAGCAGTGATTCGATCGCCACCTCGAGCCCAGAGACCCAGTACTTC. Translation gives CASSDSIATSSPETQYF.

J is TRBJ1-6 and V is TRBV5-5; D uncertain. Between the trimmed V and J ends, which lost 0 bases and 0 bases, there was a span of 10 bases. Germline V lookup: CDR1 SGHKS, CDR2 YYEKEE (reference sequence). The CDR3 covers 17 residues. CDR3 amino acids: CASSLVGSSSYNSPLHF. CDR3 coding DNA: TGTGCCAGCAGCTTGGTGGGGTCAAGCTCCTATAATTCACCCCTCCACTTT.

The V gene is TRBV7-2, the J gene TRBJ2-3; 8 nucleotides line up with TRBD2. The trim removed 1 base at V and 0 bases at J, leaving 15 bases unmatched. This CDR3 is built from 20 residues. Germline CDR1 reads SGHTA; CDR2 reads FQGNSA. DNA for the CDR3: TGTGCCAGCAGCTTAGGGAGAGGTCAGCGGGGGATACTTAGCACAGATACGCAGTATTTT. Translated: CASSLGRGQRGILSTDTQYF.

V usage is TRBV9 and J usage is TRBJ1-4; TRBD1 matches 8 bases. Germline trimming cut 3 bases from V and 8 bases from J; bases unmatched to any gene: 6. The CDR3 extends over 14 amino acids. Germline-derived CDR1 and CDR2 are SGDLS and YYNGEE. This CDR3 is CASSATGGGEKLFF. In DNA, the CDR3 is TGTGCCAGCAGCGCAACAGGGGGTGGCGAAAAACTGTTTTTT.

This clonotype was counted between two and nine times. CDR3 in DNA: TGCAGTGCTAGTTTGTCCGGGGTTCAAGAGACCCAGTACTTC. As protein: CSASLSGVQETQYF. J is TRBJ2-5 and V is TRBV20-1, with D perhaps matching TRBD2 (5 bases). There are 14 residues in the CDR3. CDR1 and CDR2 (germline): DFQATT, SNEGSKA (reference sequence). V was pared by 3 bases and J by 2 bases, with 13 bases between.

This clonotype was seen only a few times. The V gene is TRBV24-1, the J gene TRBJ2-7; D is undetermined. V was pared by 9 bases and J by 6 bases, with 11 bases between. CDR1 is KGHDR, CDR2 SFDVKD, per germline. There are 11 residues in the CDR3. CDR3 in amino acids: CATPPLGEQYV. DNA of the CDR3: TGTGCCACCCCCCCTCTCGGCGAGCAGTACGTC.

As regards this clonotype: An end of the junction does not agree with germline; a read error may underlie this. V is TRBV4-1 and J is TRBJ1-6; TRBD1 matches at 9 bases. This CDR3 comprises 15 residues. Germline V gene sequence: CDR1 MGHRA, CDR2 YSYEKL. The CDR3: CASSHRTGDNSHLHF. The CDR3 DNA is TGCGCCAGCAGCCACAGGACAGGGGACAATTCACACCTCCACTTT.

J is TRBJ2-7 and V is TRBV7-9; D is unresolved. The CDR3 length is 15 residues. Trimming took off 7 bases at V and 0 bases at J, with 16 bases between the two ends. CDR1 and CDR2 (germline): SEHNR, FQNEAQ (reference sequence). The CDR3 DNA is TGTGCCAGCATGGAGAGGACGGGTAGCTCCTACGAGCAGTACTTC. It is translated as CASMERTGSSYEQYF.

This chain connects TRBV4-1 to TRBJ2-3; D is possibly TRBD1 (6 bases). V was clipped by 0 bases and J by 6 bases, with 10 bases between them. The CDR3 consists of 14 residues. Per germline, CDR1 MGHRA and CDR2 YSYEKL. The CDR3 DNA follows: TGCGCCAGCAGCCAAGATCGACAGGTTGATACGCAGTATTTT. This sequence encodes CASSQDRQVDTQYF.

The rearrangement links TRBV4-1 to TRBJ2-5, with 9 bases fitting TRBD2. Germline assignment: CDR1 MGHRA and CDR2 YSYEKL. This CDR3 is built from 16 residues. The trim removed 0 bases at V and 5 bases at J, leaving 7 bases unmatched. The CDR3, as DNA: TGCGCCAGCAGCCAAGAACCGGGACTAGCTGAGGAGACCCAGTACTTC. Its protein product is CASSQEPGLAEETQYF.

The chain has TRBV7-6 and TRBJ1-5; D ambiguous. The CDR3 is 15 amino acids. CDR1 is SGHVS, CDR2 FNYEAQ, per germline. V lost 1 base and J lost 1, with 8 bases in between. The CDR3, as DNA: TGTGCCAGCAGCTTAGGTCAACTGAGCAATCAGCCCCAGCATTTT. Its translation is CASSLGQLSNQPQHF. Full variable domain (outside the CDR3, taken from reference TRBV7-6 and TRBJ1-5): GAGVSQSPRYKVTKRGQDVALRCDPISGHVSLYWYRQALGQGPEFLTYFNYEAQQDKSGLPNDRFSAERPEGSISTLTIQRTEQRDSAMYRCASSLGQLSNQPQHFGDGTRLSIL.

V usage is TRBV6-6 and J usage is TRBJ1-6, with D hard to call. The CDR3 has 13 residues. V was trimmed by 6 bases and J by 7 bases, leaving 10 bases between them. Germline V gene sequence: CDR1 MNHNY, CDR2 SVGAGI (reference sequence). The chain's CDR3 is CASRAVGNSPLHF. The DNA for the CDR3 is TGTGCCAGCAGGGCGGTTGGGAATTCACCCCTCCACTTT.

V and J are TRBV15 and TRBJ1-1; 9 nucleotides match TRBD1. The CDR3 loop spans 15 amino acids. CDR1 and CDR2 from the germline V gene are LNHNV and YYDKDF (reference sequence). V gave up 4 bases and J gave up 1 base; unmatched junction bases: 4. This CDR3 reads CATSTGQGSNTEAFF. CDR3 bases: TGTGCCACCAGCACAGGACAGGGGTCGAACACTGAAGCTTTCTTT.

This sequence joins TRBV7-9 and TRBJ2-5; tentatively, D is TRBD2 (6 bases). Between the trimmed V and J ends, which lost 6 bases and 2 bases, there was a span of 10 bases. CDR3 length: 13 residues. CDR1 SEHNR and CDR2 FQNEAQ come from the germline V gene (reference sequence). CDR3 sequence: CASSSGEQETQYF. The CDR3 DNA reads TGTGCCAGCAGTTCGGGGGAACAAGAGACCCAGTACTTC.

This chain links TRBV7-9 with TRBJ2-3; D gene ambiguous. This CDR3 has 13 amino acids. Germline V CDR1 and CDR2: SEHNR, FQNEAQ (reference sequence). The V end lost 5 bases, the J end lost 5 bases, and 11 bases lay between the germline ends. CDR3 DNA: TGTGCCAGCAGCCTTCCAATAAGAGATACGCAGTATTTT. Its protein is CASSLPIRDTQYF.